Listed here are 14 T cell receptor beta chains from one sample, sequenced in a study of T cell responses to AZD1222 COVID-19 vaccine. Some clones are missing from TCRdb's copy, which holds only in-frame ones; the method was immunoSEQ multiplex PCR. The sample yields 130,000 to 150,000 clones, about 93% seen once. The sequencing here drew on peripheral blood, taken on day 0 of AZD1222 vaccination. Receptors were obtained from an adult in good health.

The rearrangement uses TRBV10-2 and TRBJ2-3; TRBD2 agrees at 11 bases. V dropped 5 bases and J dropped 5; count of bases not matched to a gene: 3. Germline V lookup: CDR1 WSHSY, CDR2 SAAADI. This CDR3 is built from 14 residues. The CDR3 is CASSLSGREDTQYF. Here the CDR3 DNA reads TGCGCCAGCAGTCTTAGCGGGAGGGAAGATACGCAGTATTTT.

This chain uses TRBV18 with TRBJ2-3; D perhaps matches TRBD2 (5 bases). From germline, CDR1 is KGHSH and CDR2 LQKENI. V lost 4 bases to trimming and J lost 6 bases, with 8 bases between them. The CDR3 length is 12 residues. CDR3 amino acids: CASSRERDTQYF. The DNA for the CDR3 is TGTGCCAGCTCACGCGAGCGGGATACGCAGTATTTT. Full variable domain (outside the CDR3, taken from reference TRBV18 and TRBJ2-3): NAGVMQNPRHLVRRRGQEARLRCSPMKGHSHVYWYRQLPEEGLKFMVYLQKENIIDESGMPKERFSAEFPKEGPSILRIQQVVRGDSAAYFCASSRERDTQYFGPGTRLTVL.

The CDR3 sequence: CASSPSGRQETQYF. The CDR3 nucleotides read TGTGCCAGCAGCCCCTCCGGCAGACAAGAGACCCAGTACTTC. This chain uses TRBV3-1 (or the pseudogene TRBV3-2) with TRBJ2-5; unclear D gene. CDR1 is LGHDT and CDR2 is YNNKEL in the germline V gene (reference sequence). This CDR3 region has 14 residues. V lost 4 bases and J lost 2, with 11 bases in between.

The chain couples TRBV10-2 to TRBJ1-4; D unclear. The CDR3 runs 16 residues. Germline loops: CDR1 WSHSY, CDR2 SAAADI. Trimming removed 3 bases at V and 0 bases at J, with 11 bases between. CDR3 DNA sequence: TGCGCCAGCAGTGAATCGGGGAGTGCAACTAATGAAAAACTGTTTTTT. Its translation is CASSESGSATNEKLFF.

This rearrangement joins TRBV5-1 to TRBJ1-2; D gene uncertain. Trimming removed 0 bases at V and 8 bases at J, with 14 bases between. The CDR3 covers 14 residues. Germline V gives CDR1 SGHRS, CDR2 YFSETQ. This CDR3 is CASSLVGPYKGYTF. Written as DNA, the CDR3 is TGCGCCAGCAGCTTGGTTGGGCCCTACAAAGGCTACACCTTC.

The V gene is TRBV4-1, the J gene TRBJ2-5; no clear D. Trimming pared 1 base from V and 2 bases from J, leaving 11 bases between. Germline CDR1 and CDR2: MGHRA and YSYEKL. This CDR3 comprises 15 residues. CDR3 DNA: TGCGCCAGCAGCCAAGCCCGAAGGGAACAAGAGACCCAGTACTTC. Encoded protein: CASSQARREQETQYF.

The rearrangement joins TRBV7-2 to TRBJ1-5; D may be TRBD1 (5 bases). This CDR3 has 13 residues. CDR1 and CDR2 (germline): SGHTA, FQGNSA. The ends were cut back, 4 bases at V and 5 bases at J, with 9 bases in the middle. CDR3 sequence (DNA): TGTGCCAGCAGCTCCGACAGACATCAGCCCCAGCATTTT. This translates into CASSSDRHQPQHF.

The chain is built from TRBV7-9 and TRBJ1-1; the D is unclear. This CDR3 region has 12 residues. CDR1 is SEHNR, CDR2 FQNEAQ, per germline (reference sequence). Trimming pared 8 bases from V and 1 base from J, leaving 8 bases between. The CDR3 DNA sequence: TGTGCCAGCGGTACTGGGAACACTGAAGCTTTCTTT. The encoded protein is CASGTGNTEAFF. Variable domain in full (rest from reference TRBV7-9 and TRBJ1-1): DTGVSQNPRHKITKRGQNVTFRCDPISEHNRLYWYRQTLGQGPEFLTYFQNEAQLEKSRLLSDRFSAERPKGSFSTLEIQRTEQGDSAMYLCASGTGNTEAFFGQGTRLTVV.

This sequence joins TRBV5-4 and TRBJ2-3; the match to TRBD2 covers 10 bases. Trimming at V came to 4 bases and at J to 4 bases, leaving 12 bases not matched to a gene. Germline V gene sequence: CDR1 SGHNT, CDR2 YYREEE (reference sequence). The CDR3 runs to 17 residues. In DNA form, the CDR3 reads TGTGCCAGCAGCGAATCCGGGACTAGCGAATTCGCAGATACGCAGTATTTT. Translating gives CASSESGTSEFADTQYF.

There are a few counts of this clone. The junction shows a germline mismatch at one end, possibly a read error. This chain uses TRBV29-1 with TRBJ2-1; 10 positions match TRBD1. Germline CDR1 reads SQVTM; CDR2 reads ANQGSEA. CDR3 length: 14 amino acids. CDR3 region: CSLDRGRIYNEQFF. The CDR3 coding sequence is TGCAGCCTTGACAGGGGGCGGATCTACAATGAGCAGTTCTTC.

The chain carries TRBV10-1 and TRBJ2-1; TRBD2 matches at 7 bases. Germline CDR1 WNHNN, CDR2 SYGVQD (reference sequence). J gave up 0 bases and V 5 bases, and 7 bases lay outside the gene matches. The CDR3 sequence is 16 residues long. The CDR3 bases are TGCGCCAGCAGTATCGCGGGAGTCTCCTCCTACAATGAGCAGTTCTTC. Translating gives CASSIAGVSSYNEQFF.

This clone has just one count. The V gene is TRBV7-8, the J gene TRBJ1-2; D is unresolved. Trimming stripped 7 bases from V and 8 bases from J, with 23 bases between. The CDR3 runs to 15 residues. The germline gives CDR1 SGHVS, CDR2 FQNEAQ. The DNA for the CDR3 is TGTGCCAGCATTGGCCTTGAGACTCCTATGAGGGGCTACACCTTC. It encodes CASIGLETPMRGYTF.

The rearrangement links TRBV7-9 to TRBJ1-2, with D possibly matching TRBD1 (6 bases). The CDR3 is 12 amino acids. V was cut by 5 bases and J by 6 bases, with 10 bases left in between. Germline values: CDR1 SEHNR, CDR2 FQNEAQ (reference sequence). The CDR3 region has the DNA TGTGCCAGCAGCCTGGGGGGCGATGGCTACACCTTC. Translating it yields CASSLGGDGYTF.

The genes are TRBV4-1 and TRBJ1-5; D is unclear. Trimming stripped 0 bases from V and 0 bases from J, with 9 bases between. Germline assignment: CDR1 MGHRA and CDR2 YSYEKL. This CDR3 contains 16 residues. CDR3 sequence: CASSQDLEFSNQPQHF. As DNA, the CDR3 is TGCGCCAGCAGCCAAGATTTAGAGTTTAGCAATCAGCCCCAGCATTTT.